This T cell receptor beta chain was documented in a study of spatial heterogeneity in lung cancer. Each CDR3 protein is one row after TCRdb ran MiXCR on the 5' RACE reads. The table shows more than 65,000 distinct CDR3 sequences, with over 9.5% occurring only once. This clonotype was counted a few times. Time point meaning: sample taken at primary tumor resection. Unsorted tumor, nontumor lung tissue or cryopreserved PBMC supplied the whole RNA. The approximately 70 donors had untreated early-stage non-small cell lung cancer. Sample: PBMCs, taken at surgery. The clonotype was recovered from a male donor with early-stage non-small cell lung cancer.

CDR3: CASSTTSGVGRFSEGQYF. The DNA of the CDR3 is TGTGCCAGCAGCACCACATCGGGAGTCGGTCGCTTCTCAGAAGGGCAGTATTTT. The chain recombines TRBV6-2 or TRBV6-3 with TRBJ2-3, with a weak D call TRBD2 (6 bases). The germline V gene has CDR1 MNHEY and CDR2 SVGEGT. This CDR3 comprises 18 residues. V was cut by 6 bases and J by 11 bases, with 33 bases left in between.